These 28 T cell receptor beta chains originate from one sample sequenced in a study of blood T cell repertoires in COVID-19. Clones were read by immunoSEQ multiplex PCR, and TCRdb kept only the in-frame ones, dropping some. The data show around 16,000 clones, around 82% seen once. The material sequenced was peripheral blood. The receptor set was obtained from an elderly man with active COVID-19.

This clone has only one observation. The chain links TRBV4-3 to TRBJ2-3; TRBD1 matches 8 bases. V lost 2 bases to trimming and J lost 4 bases; unmatched junction nucleotides: 2. The CDR3 extends over 14 amino acids. CDR1 LGHNA and CDR2 YSLEER come from the germline V gene. In nucleotides, the CDR3 is TGCGCCAGCAGCCAACAGGACAGGGCAGATACGCAGTATTTT. Translation gives CASSQQDRADTQYF.

The chain has TRBV10-3 and TRBJ1-4; D is unresolved. Germline V gene lookup returns CDR1 ENHRY and CDR2 SYGVKD. Trimming removed 4 bases from V and 0 bases from J, with 9 bases in between. There are 15 residues in the CDR3. CDR3 DNA sequence: TGTGCCATCAGTGCGCAACAAACAACTAATGAAAAACTGTTTTTT. Translating it yields CAISAQQTTNEKLFF.

The chain couples TRBV28 to TRBJ2-7, with TRBD2 matching 9 bases. The CDR3 extends over 16 amino acids. Germline V gene sequence: CDR1 MDHEN, CDR2 SYDVKM. Trimming took 3 bases from V and 2 from J; bases not matched to a gene: 8. The CDR3 DNA reads TGTGCCAGCAGTTTGGGGGGGGGACTAGCTCCCTACGAGCAGTACTTC. Its protein is CASSLGGGLAPYEQYF.

This chain links TRBV4-2 with TRBJ1-6, with a possible D match to TRBD1 (6 bases). The CDR3 sequence is 16 residues long. The V gene lost 1 base and the J gene lost 5 bases, with 12 bases spanning the gap. The germline V gene encodes CDR1 LGHNA and CDR2 YNFKEQ. CDR3 amino acids: CASSQVGAGNNSPLHF. The CDR3, as DNA: TGTGCCAGCAGCCAAGTGGGGGCAGGGAATAATTCACCCCTCCACTTT.

The chain's CDR3 is CASSQDDRGGELFF. The CDR3 coding sequence is TGCGCCAGCAGCCAAGATGACAGGGGCGGGGAGCTGTTTTTT. This chain connects TRBV4-3 to TRBJ2-2; 8 positions match TRBD1. Trimming cost V 0 bases and J 7 bases; bases outside gene matches: 1. Germline V lookup: CDR1 LGHNA, CDR2 YSLEER. There are 14 residues in the CDR3.

This chain links TRBV5-1 with TRBJ2-1, with 8 bases identical to TRBD2. Germline assignment: CDR1 SGHRS and CDR2 YFSETQ. Unmatched junction bases numbered 8, after V lost 4 bases and J lost 5 bases. This CDR3 has 15 amino acids. This CDR3 reads CASSPRGLGDNEQFF. CDR3 DNA: TGCGCCAGCAGCCCGAGGGGACTAGGTGACAATGAGCAGTTCTTC.

CDR3 sequence: CASSSGGRDNQPQHF. In DNA, the CDR3 is TGTGCCAGCAGTTCGGGCGGACGGGACAATCAGCCCCAGCATTTT. This sequence joins TRBV28 and TRBJ1-5; D unresolved. This CDR3 has 15 amino acids. The V and J ends lost 4 bases and 3 bases respectively, with 13 bases between them. In germline, CDR1 is MDHEN, CDR2 SYDVKM.

This clone came up a few times. The CDR3 spells CASIVQGQPQHF. In DNA form, the CDR3 reads TGTGCCAGCATAGTGCAGGGCCAGCCCCAGCATTTT. The genes are TRBV28 and TRBJ1-5, with D perhaps matching TRBD1 (5 bases). Trimming took off 7 bases at V and 7 bases at J, with 11 bases between the two ends. Looked up from germline, CDR1 is MDHEN and CDR2 is SYDVKM. This CDR3 contains 12 residues.

This chain uses TRBV10-3 with TRBJ2-1; 9 bases align to TRBD1. The CDR3 has 18 amino acids. The V and J ends lost 10 bases and 0 bases, in that order; junction bases with no gene match: 16. Germline values: CDR1 ENHRY, CDR2 SYGVKD. Here the CDR3 DNA reads TGTGCCACGCGTGCGGGACAGGGCGCTGGGAGCTCCTACAATGAGCAGTTCTTC. Amino acid sequence: CATRAGQGAGSSYNEQFF.

This chain uses TRBV2 with TRBJ2-7; D might be TRBD2 (5 bases). The germline CDR1 and CDR2 sequences are SNHLY and FYNNEI. V gave up 4 bases and J gave up 6 bases, with 16 bases separating them. This CDR3 has 14 amino acids. CDR3 loop: CASSALRGYFEQYF. The DNA of the CDR3 is TGTGCCAGCAGTGCCCTCCGCGGGTACTTCGAGCAGTACTTC.

The chain recombines TRBV3-1 (or the pseudogene TRBV3-2) with TRBJ1-5, with a weak D call TRBD1 (6 bases). The V gene's germline CDR1 is LGHDT and CDR2 YNNKEL (reference sequence). The CDR3 is 14 residues long. V was shortened by 0 bases and J by 4 bases, with 7 bases between the two germline ends. CDR3 sequence: CASSQDTGNQPQHF. In DNA form, the CDR3 reads TGTGCCAGCAGCCAAGATACAGGGAATCAGCCCCAGCATTTT.

The V gene is TRBV6-5, the J gene TRBJ1-5; the D is unclear. CDR3 length equals 14 residues. V shed 5 bases and J shed 4 bases, with 12 bases lying between them. Germline V gene data show CDR1 as MNHEY and CDR2 as SVGAGI. The CDR3 nucleotides are TGTGCCAGCAGTCCCCTGGCGGTGAATCAGCCCCAGCATTTT. Amino acid sequence: CASSPLAVNQPQHF.

V is TRBV7-9 and J is TRBJ2-7; 8 nucleotides align to TRBD1. The ends lost 7 bases at V and 10 bases at J; junction bases unmatched: 12. The CDR3 length is 13 residues. CDR1 and CDR2 (germline): SEHNR, FQNEAQ (reference sequence). For the CDR3, the DNA is TGTGCCAGCAACGATGACAGGGGAGGATTTCAGTACTTC. Protein product: CASNDDRGGFQYF.

The rearrangement joins TRBV10-3 to TRBJ1-1, with 7 bases lining up with TRBD1. This CDR3 spans 15 amino acids. The germline gives CDR1 ENHRY, CDR2 SYGVKD. Germline trimming cut 4 bases from V and 2 bases from J; bases unmatched to any gene: 7. The CDR3, as DNA: TGTGCCATCAGTGGGGAGACAGGGCGAAACACTGAAGCTTTCTTT. Encoded protein: CAISGETGRNTEAFF.

This clone occurred once. V usage is TRBV5-1 and J usage is TRBJ2-5; 9 bases line up with TRBD1. V lost 6 bases and J lost 2; bases outside the gene matches: 8. This CDR3 spans 15 amino acids. From germline, CDR1 is SGHRS and CDR2 YFSETQ. Here the CDR3 DNA reads TGCGCCAGCACCGGACAGGGGCAAAGTCAAGAGACCCAGTACTTC. It yields the protein CASTGQGQSQETQYF.

The chain carries TRBV7-8 and TRBJ2-5; D is ambiguous. Trimming took off 5 bases at V and 2 bases at J, with 15 bases between the two ends. The CDR3 extends over 15 amino acids. Germline values: CDR1 SGHVS, CDR2 FQNEAQ. The CDR3 region has the DNA TGTGCCAGCAGCCCCCATGCGGCCGAACAAGAGACCCAGTACTTC. This translates into CASSPHAAEQETQYF. Supplemented by reference TRBV7-8 and TRBJ2-5, the full variable domain reads GAGVSQSPRYKVAKRGQDVALRCDPISGHVSLFWYQQALGQGPEFLTYFQNEAQLDKSGLPSDRFFAERPEGSVSTLKIQRTQQEDSAVYLCASSPHAAEQETQYFGPGTRLLVL.

V usage is TRBV19 and J usage is TRBJ2-7; 8 nucleotides agree with TRBD1. J was trimmed by 0 bases and V by 3 bases; bases with no gene match: 4. Germline CDR1 is LNHDA and CDR2 is SQIVND (reference sequence). The CDR3 runs to 15 residues. The CDR3 reads CASSMGGTGSYEQYF. The CDR3 region has the DNA TGTGCCAGTAGTATGGGCGGGACAGGCTCCTACGAGCAGTACTTC.

The chain links TRBV21-1 to TRBJ2-5; the table names TRBD1, a call not compared with the DNA. TRBV21-1 is deemed a pseudogene. This CDR3 comprises 13 residues. The CDR3 DNA reads as TGTGCCAGCAGCGAAACAGGGGGGGAGACCCAGTACTTC. Translation gives CASSETGGETQYF.

The gene calls are TRBV25-1 and TRBJ2-5, with TRBD1 identical over 8 bases. Looked up from germline, CDR1 is MGHDK and CDR2 is SYGVNS. The CDR3 loop spans 15 amino acids. V dropped 1 base and J dropped 5; count of bases not matched to a gene: 6. The CDR3, as DNA: TGTGCCAGCAGTGAATTTCAGGGGGCAGGGGAGACCCAGTACTTC. Its translation: CASSEFQGAGETQYF.

This clone was detected a few times. The chain couples TRBV21-1 to TRBJ1-3. TRBV21-1 is marked as a pseudogene. The CDR3 is 16 residues long. CDR3 DNA: TGTGCCAGCAGCAAAGTCCGCGAGTTGCCCGGAAACACCATATATTTT. This encodes CASSKVRELPGNTIYF.

J is TRBJ2-7 and V is TRBV4-2, with D maybe TRBD2 (6 bases). With 4 bases removed from V and 6 bases from J, the gap between germline ends came to 13 bases. CDR3 size: 13 residues. Germline V gives CDR1 LGHNA, CDR2 YNFKEQ. CDR3 residues: CASSRIGTPEQYF. Written as DNA, the CDR3 is TGTGCCAGCAGCCGGATAGGGACTCCCGAGCAGTACTTC.

V is TRBV4-1 and J is TRBJ2-1; 13 nucleotides agree with TRBD2. V lost 4 bases and J lost 6; bases outside the gene matches: 12. The CDR3 sequence is 18 residues long. The germline V gene encodes CDR1 MGHRA and CDR2 YSYEKL. The CDR3 DNA follows: TGCGCCAGCAGCCCTTCCTTGACTAGCGGGAGGAGGGGCAATGAGCAGTTCTTC. Translated, it gives CASSPSLTSGRRGNEQFF.

The chain combines TRBV7-9 with TRBJ2-1, with 10 bases aligning to TRBD1. Per the germline V gene, CDR1 is SEHNR and CDR2 is FQNEAQ (reference sequence). The CDR3 length is 15 residues. V dropped 5 bases and J dropped 6; count of bases not matched to a gene: 7. CDR3 residues: CASSPPDRGFNEQFF. The CDR3 DNA reads as TGTGCCAGCAGCCCACCGGACAGGGGGTTCAATGAGCAGTTCTTC.

The gene calls are TRBV28 and TRBJ2-4, with D maybe TRBD2 (7 bases). The CDR3 is 14 residues long. V lost 7 bases and J 9 bases, leaving 19 bases between the germline ends. Germline-derived CDR1 and CDR2 are MDHEN and SYDVKM. The CDR3 sequence is CASTTGGRYSIQYF. The CDR3 DNA reads as TGTGCCAGCACCACCGGGGGGCGGTATAGCATTCAGTACTTC.

The V and J genes are TRBV27 and TRBJ1-1; a weak D match, TRBD1 (6 bases). There are 15 residues in the CDR3. Trimming removed 3 bases at V and 1 base at J, with 12 bases between. In germline, CDR1 is MNHEY, CDR2 SMNVEV (reference sequence). CDR3 in DNA: TGTGCCAGCAGTTTTGGGGGGGGGCGGAACACTGAAGCTTTCTTT. Residues: CASSFGGGRNTEAFF.

The rearrangement joins TRBV5-4 to TRBJ2-1; 7 nucleotides match TRBD2. The junction had 7 bases not matched to a gene; V was cut back by 0 bases and J by 4 bases. CDR1 SGHNT and CDR2 YYREEE come from the germline V gene (reference sequence). The CDR3 covers 16 residues. This CDR3 reads CASSLAGGGPYNEQFF. CDR3 bases: TGTGCCAGCAGCTTGGCCGGGGGAGGGCCGTACAATGAGCAGTTCTTC.

The DNA of the CDR3 is TGTGCCAGCAGCGGGGAAGGAGGTCGGTATGAAAAACTGTTTTTT. It encodes CASSGEGGRYEKLFF. The chain is built from TRBV6-5 and TRBJ1-4; D is ambiguous. CDR3 length: 15 amino acids. The germline V and J ends were trimmed by 6 bases and 6 bases, with 17 bases remaining between them. The germline V gene encodes CDR1 MNHEY and CDR2 SVGAGI.

The chain carries TRBV29-1 and TRBJ2-1, with 11 bases aligning to TRBD2. J gave up 0 bases and V 1 base, and 8 bases lay outside the gene matches. CDR1 SQVTM and CDR2 ANQGSEA come from the germline V gene. The CDR3 loop spans 18 amino acids. The CDR3 DNA is TGCAGCGTTGAAGGACTAGCGGGACGAGCCAACTCCTACAATGAGCAGTTCTTC. Protein sequence: CSVEGLAGRANSYNEQFF.